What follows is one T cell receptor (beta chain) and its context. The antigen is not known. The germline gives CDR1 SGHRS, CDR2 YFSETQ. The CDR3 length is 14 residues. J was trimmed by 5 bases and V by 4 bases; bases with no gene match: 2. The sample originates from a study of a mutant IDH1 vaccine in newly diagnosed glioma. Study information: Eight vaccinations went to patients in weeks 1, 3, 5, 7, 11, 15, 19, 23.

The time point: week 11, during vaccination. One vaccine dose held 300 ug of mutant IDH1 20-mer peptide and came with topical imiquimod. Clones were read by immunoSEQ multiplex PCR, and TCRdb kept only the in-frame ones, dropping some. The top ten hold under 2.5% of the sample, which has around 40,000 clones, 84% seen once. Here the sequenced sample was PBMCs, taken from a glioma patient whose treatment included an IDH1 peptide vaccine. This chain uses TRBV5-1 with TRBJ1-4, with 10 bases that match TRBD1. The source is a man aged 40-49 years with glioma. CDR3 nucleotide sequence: TGCGCCAGCAGCCGGGGACAGGGGAATGAAAAACTGTTTTTT. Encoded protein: CASSRGQGNEKLFF.